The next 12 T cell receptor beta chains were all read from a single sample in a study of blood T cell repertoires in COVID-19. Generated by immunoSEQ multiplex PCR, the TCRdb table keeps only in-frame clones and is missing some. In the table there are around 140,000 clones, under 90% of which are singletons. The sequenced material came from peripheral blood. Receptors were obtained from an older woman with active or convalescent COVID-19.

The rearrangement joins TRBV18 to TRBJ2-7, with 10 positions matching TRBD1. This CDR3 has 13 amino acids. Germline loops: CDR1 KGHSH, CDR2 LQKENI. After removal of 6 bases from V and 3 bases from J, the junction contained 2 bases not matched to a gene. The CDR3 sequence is CASSRTGGYEQYF. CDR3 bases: TGTGCCAGCTCGCGGACAGGGGGCTACGAGCAGTACTTC. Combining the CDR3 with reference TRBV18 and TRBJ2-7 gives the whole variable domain NAGVMQNPRHLVRRRGQEARLRCSPMKGHSHVYWYRQLPEEGLKFMVYLQKENIIDESGMPKERFSAEFPKEGPSILRIQQVVRGDSAAYFCASSRTGGYEQYFGPGTRLTVT.

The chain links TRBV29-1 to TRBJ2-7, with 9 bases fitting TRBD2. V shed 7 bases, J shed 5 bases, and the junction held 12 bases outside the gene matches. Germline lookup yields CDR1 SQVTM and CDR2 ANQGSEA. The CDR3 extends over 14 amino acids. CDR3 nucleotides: TGCAGCGCACGAAGGGGGGTAGCGGGAGACGAGCAGTACTTC. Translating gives CSARRGVAGDEQYF.

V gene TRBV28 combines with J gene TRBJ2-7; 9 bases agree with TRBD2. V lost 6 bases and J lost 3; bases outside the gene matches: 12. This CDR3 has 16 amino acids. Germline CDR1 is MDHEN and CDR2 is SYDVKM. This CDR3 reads CASRRSGRLRGYEQYF. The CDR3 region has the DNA TGTGCCAGCAGACGTAGCGGGAGACTCAGGGGCTACGAGCAGTACTTC.

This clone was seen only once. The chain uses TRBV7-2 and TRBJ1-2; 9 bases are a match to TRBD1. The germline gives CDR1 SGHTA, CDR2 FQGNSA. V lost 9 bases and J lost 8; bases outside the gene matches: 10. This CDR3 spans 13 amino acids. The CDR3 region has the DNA TGTGCCAGTGGGACAGGGAATTTTTTGGGCTACACCTTC. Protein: CASGTGNFLGYTF.

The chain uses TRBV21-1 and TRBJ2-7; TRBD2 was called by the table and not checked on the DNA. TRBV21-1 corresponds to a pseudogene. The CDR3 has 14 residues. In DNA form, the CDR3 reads TGTGCCAGCACCTCCCGAGTCGGGGATCACGAGCAGTACTTC. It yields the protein CASTSRVGDHEQYF.

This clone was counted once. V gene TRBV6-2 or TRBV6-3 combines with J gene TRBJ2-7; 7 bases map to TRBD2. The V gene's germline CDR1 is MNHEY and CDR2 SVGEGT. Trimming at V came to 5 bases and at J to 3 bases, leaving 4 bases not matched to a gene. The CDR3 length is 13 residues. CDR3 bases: TGTGCCAGCAGTAACAAGCGGGGCTACGAGCAGTACGTC. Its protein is CASSNKRGYEQYV.

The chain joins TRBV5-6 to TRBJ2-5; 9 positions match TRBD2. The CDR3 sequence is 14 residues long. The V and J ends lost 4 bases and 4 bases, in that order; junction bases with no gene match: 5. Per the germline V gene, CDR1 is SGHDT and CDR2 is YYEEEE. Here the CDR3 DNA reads TGTGCCAGCAGCATAGCGGGGGTGGGAGAGACCCAGTACTTC. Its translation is CASSIAGVGETQYF.

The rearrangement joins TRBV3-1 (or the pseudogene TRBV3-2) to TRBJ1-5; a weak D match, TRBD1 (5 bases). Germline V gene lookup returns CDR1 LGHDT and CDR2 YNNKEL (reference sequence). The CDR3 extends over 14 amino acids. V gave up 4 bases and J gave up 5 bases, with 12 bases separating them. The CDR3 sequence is CASSPRRGDQPQHF. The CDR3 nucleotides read TGTGCCAGCAGCCCAAGGCGGGGGGATCAGCCCCAGCATTTT.

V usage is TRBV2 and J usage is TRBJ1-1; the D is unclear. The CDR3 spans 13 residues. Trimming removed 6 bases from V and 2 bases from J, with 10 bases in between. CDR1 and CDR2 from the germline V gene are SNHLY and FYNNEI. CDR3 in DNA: TGTGCCAGCAGAAGGCGGGAAAACACTGAAGCTTTCTTT. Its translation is CASRRRENTEAFF.

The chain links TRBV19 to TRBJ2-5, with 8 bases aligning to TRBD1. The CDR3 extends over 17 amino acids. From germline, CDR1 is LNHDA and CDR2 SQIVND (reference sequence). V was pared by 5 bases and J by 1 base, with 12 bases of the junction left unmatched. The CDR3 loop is CASSPNQDRALQETQYF. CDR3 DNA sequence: TGTGCCAGTAGTCCAAACCAGGACAGGGCTCTCCAAGAGACCCAGTACTTC.

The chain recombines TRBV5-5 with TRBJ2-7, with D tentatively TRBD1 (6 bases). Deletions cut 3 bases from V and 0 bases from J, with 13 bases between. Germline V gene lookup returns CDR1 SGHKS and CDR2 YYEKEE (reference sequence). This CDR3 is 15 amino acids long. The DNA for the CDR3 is TGTGCCAGCAGCTACTTCTGGGGGCCCTCCTACGAGCAGTACTTC. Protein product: CASSYFWGPSYEQYF.

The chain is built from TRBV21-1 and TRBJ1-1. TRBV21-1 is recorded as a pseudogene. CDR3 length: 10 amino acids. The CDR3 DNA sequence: TGTGCCAGCCAAGCGGCTGAAGCTTTCTTT. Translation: CASQAAEAFF.